What follows is one TCR beta chain and its context. Antigen unknown. These data are taken from a study of cytomegalovirus exposure and HLA in healthy donors. Use of 60 Vbeta and 13 Jbeta primers characterized the PCR. Original analysis: Some 10 million shared chains were among the roughly 80 million unique TCR beta chains that a later analysis counted. TCRdb's table, derived via immunoSEQ multiplex PCR, lists solely in-frame clones and lacks some. That table is the source of V, J and clone size, and D and trimming were worked out from the DNA. Of about 170,000 clones listed, roughly 67% are singletons. Trimming left V 0 bases short and J 4 bases short, with 10 bases between. Germline CDR1 is SNHLY and CDR2 is FYNNEI. The CDR3 contains 15 residues. Findings of the study overall: The records held CMV serostatus as the only immune exposure information. Segments of the TCR beta V type were, in most cases, productive about 87% or about 30% of the time in an earlier analysis.

Sequenced sample: PBMCs. The rearrangement links TRBV2 to TRBJ2-1, with TRBD2 as a possible D gene (6 bases). The sequence was collected from a woman aged 18-30 years in good health and CMV-seropositive. CDR3: CASSEAQGLYNEQFF. CDR3 DNA sequence: TGTGCCAGCAGTGAAGCGCAGGGACTTTACAATGAGCAGTTCTTC.